The TCR beta chain under discussion was sequenced for a study of blood T cell repertoires in COVID-19. Study as a whole: The United States, Italy and Spain supplied acute and convalescent COVID-19 samples. PBMCs, B-cell-depleted T cells, or T cells provided the cDNA or gDNA that made up the material.

Using immunoSEQ multiplex PCR, the repertoire was profiled, and TCRdb retains in-frame clones only, with some absent. The sample carries 30,000 to 40,000 clones, roughly 86% recorded once. V lost 8 bases and J 2 bases, leaving 9 bases between the germline ends. The CDR3 covers 13 residues. The germline CDR1 and CDR2 sequences are MNHEY and SVGAGI. The receptor comes from an elderly man with active or convalescent COVID-19. The sequencing sample was made of peripheral blood. This sequence joins TRBV6-5 and TRBJ2-2, with D possibly matching TRBD2 (6 bases). This chain's CDR3 is CASGRTNTGELFF. The DNA for the CDR3 is TGTGCCAGCGGGAGGACCAACACCGGGGAGCTGTTTTTT.